Given below is one T cell receptor (beta chain) in context. Its antigen is unknown. The sample comes from a study of cytomegalovirus exposure and HLA in healthy donors. Whole-study results and caveats: Later, TCR association rates were found to vary by HLA locus, highest for DRB1 and lowest for HLA-C.

Germline V gene sequence: CDR1 SNHLY, CDR2 FYNNEI. This CDR3 is 16 amino acids long. V lost 2 bases and J 4 bases, leaving 15 bases between the germline ends. The study ran its PCR with 60 Vbeta and 13 Jbeta primers. TCRdb's table, derived via immunoSEQ multiplex PCR, lists solely in-frame clones and lacks some. Among 100,000 or so clones listed, approximately 76% were seen once. The chain links TRBV2 to TRBJ1-5; a weak D match, TRBD1 (6 bases). This clonotype originated in a young man in good health and CMV-seropositive. Material: PBMCs. The CDR3 nucleotides read TGTGCCAGCAGTGAAAGGACCGGGACAAATAATCAGCCCCAGCATTTT. Translated: CASSERTGTNNQPQHF.